This T cell receptor (beta chain) was identified during a study of CD8+ T cells in alopecia areata. For the study at large: Those treated were given oral tofacitinib at 5 to 10 mg twice daily. Whole-study results and caveats: Sharing of TCRs across patients appeared less clear than in mice, possibly for HLA-related reasons. Normal scalp showed lower clonality than lesional scalp, especially alopecia totalis/universalis.

In each case, RNA was isolated and then reverse transcribed into cDNA as the sequencing template. The assay was immunoSEQ multiplex PCR, and TCRdb's table has in-frame clones only and misses some. The data hold some 110,000 clones, with 30% to 40% observed a single time. Collection of lesional scalp punch biopsies and peripheral blood was performed in alopecia areata patients. This clone has just a few counts. Its target is not known. Trimming shortened V by 1 base and J by 5 bases, and 17 bases separated the two germline ends. The CDR3 runs to 16 residues. Germline CDR1 reads SGHDN; CDR2 reads FVKESK.

This TCR was sampled from a human donor with alopecia areata. V is TRBV14 and J is TRBJ1-1; TRBD1 is a possible D gene (5 bases). The sequenced material came from CD4+ T cells sorted from blood. The CDR3 is CASSQVTFRVATEAFF. The CDR3 DNA reads TGTGCCAGCAGCCAAGTAACATTCAGGGTAGCAACTGAAGCTTTCTTT.